The T cell receptor beta chain described here comes from a study of T cell responses to AZD1222 COVID-19 vaccine. Using immunoSEQ multiplex PCR, the repertoire was profiled, and TCRdb retains in-frame clones only, with some absent. The data show 150,000 to 200,000 clones, approximately 93% seen once. This clone was detected once. Its antigen is unidentified. Study-wide results and caveats: Baseline seropositivity characterized only 5 or 6 AZD1222 recipients. A reported finding is that nearly half of spike-specific TCRs target unmutated variant regions. Donors were mostly white British, more females; clonal diversity possibly underestimated. Sampling captured repertoires only after the peak T cell response.

The CDR3 is 14 residues long. Trimming pared 4 bases from V and 3 bases from J, leaving 10 bases between. Germline CDR1 and CDR2: KGHDR and SFDVKD. The TCR originated in an adult who received the AZD1222 COVID-19 vaccine. The input for sequencing was peripheral blood, taken 28 days after the second AZD1222 dose. The chain carries TRBV24-1 and TRBJ2-3, with no clear D. CDR3 amino acids: CATSDAAGTDTQYF. The CDR3, as DNA: TGTGCCACCAGTGACGCTGCCGGGACAGATACGCAGTATTTT.